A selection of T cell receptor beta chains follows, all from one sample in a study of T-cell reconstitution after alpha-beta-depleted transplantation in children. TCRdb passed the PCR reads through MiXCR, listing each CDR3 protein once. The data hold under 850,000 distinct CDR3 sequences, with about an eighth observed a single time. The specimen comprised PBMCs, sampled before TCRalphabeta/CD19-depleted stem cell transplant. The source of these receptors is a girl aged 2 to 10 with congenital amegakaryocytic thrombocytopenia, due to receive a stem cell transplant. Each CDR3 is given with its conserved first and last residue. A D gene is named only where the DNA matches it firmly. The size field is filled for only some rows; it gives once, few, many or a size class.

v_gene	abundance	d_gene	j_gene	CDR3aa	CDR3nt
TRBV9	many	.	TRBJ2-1	CASSADSPNEQFF	TGTGCCAGCAGCGCTGACAGCCCCAATGAGCAGTTCTTC
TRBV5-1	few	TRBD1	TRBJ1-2	CASSFGQAEISGYTF	TGCGCCAGCAGCTTTGGACAGGCGGAAATAAGCGGCTACACCTTC
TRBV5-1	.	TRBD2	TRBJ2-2	CASSLALGLAATGELFF	TGCGCCAGCAGCTTGGCCCTAGGACTAGCGGCAACCGGGGAGCTGTTTTTT
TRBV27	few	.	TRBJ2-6	CASSLSRGLSGANVLTF	TGTGCCAGCAGTTTATCCCGAGGACTCTCTGGGGCCAACGTCCTGACTTTC
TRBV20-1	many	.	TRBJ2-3	CSATKGALMADTQYF	TGCAGTGCCACTAAAGGGGCGCTTATGGCAGATACGCAGTATTTT
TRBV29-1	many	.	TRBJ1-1	CSVRLGGDTEAFF	TGCAGCGTTCGTCTCGGGGGCGACACTGAAGCTTTCTTT
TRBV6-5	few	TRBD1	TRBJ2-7	CASSYSPGQGRWQYF	TGTGCCAGCAGTTACTCGCCGGGACAGGGACGGTGGCAGTACTTC
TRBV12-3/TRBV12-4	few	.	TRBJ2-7	CASRNPGYEQYF	TGTGCCAGCAGGAACCCTGGGTACGAGCAGTACTTC
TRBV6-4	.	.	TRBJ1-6	CASSEVWTRSSPLHF	TGTGCCAGCAGTGAGGTATGGACAAGGTCTTCACCCCTCCACTTT
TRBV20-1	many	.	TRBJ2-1	CSARDPRWEHNEQFF	TGCAGTGCTAGAGATCCAAGATGGGAGCACAATGAGCAGTTCTTC
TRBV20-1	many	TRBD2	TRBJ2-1	CSAFGGSSYNEQFF	TGCAGTGCCTTCGGCGGGAGCTCCTACAATGAGCAGTTCTTC
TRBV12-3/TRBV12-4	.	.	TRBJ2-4	CASSFLGPWGEELAKNIQYF	TGTGCCAGCAGTTTTCTCGGCCCCTGGGGGGAGGAACTAGCCAAAAACATTCAGTACTTC
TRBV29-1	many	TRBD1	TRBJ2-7	CSARTGGKVVHEQYF	TGCAGCGCCCGGACAGGGGGGAAGGTTGTCCACGAGCAGTACTTC
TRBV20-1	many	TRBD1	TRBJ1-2	CSAKDRALYGYTF	TGCAGTGCTAAGGACAGGGCTCTCTATGGCTACACCTTC
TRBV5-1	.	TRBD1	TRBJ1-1	CASSSRDREAFF	TGCGCCAGCAGCTCCCGGGACAGGGAAGCTTTCTTT
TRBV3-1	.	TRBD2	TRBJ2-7	CASSPWSSGNHEQYF	TGTGCCAGCAGCCCCTGGTCTAGCGGGAATCACGAGCAGTACTTC
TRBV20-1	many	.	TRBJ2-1	CSATSPSGIYNEQFF	TGCAGTGCTACGTCGCCGAGCGGCATCTACAATGAGCAGTTCTTC
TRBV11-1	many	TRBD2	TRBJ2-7	CASSFAGVGYEQYF	TGTGCCAGCAGCTTCGCGGGAGTAGGTTACGAGCAGTACTTC
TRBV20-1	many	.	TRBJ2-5	CSATLDREETQYF	TGCAGTGCTACTCTGGACAGAGAAGAGACCCAGTACTTC
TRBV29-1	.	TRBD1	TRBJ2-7	CSVRETGTGVSSEQYF	TGCAGCGTGAGGGAAACCGGGACAGGGGTCTCATCCGAGCAGTACTTC
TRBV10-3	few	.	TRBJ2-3	CAIRSPLEDTQYF	TGTGCCATCAGATCCCCACTTGAAGATACGCAGTATTTT
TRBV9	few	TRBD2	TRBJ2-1	CASSGLGQQDGTSGRTEQFF	TGTGCCAGCAGCGGGTTGGGACAGCAAGACGGTACTAGCGGGAGGACCGAGCAGTTCTTC
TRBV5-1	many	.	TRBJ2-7	CASSLVGSYEQYF	TGCGCCAGCAGCTTGGTTGGCAGCTACGAGCAGTACTTC
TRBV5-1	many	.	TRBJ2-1	CASSLDGRGGGEQFF	TGCGCCAGCAGCTTGGATGGCAGGGGAGGAGGTGAGCAGTTCTTC
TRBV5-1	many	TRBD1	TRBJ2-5	CASSALGTVQETQYF	TGCGCCAGCAGCGCACTCGGGACAGTCCAAGAGACCCAGTACTTC
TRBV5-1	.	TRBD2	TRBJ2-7	CASSLSPSIIAGGPRLKYF	TGCGCCAGCAGCTTGTCGCCCTCGATTATAGCGGGAGGGCCGAGGTTAAAGTACTTC
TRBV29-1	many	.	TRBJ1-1	CSGAFYTEAFF	TGCAGCGGCGCCTTCTACACTGAAGCTTTCTTT
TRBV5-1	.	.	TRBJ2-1	CASSSWGRRNEQFF	TGCGCCAGCAGCTCATGGGGACGGAGAAATGAGCAGTTCTTC
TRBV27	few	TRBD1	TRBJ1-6	CASSLSAGTGNSPLHF	TGTGCCAGCAGTTTATCGGCCGGGACAGGGAATTCACCCCTCCACTTT